One and the same sample provided the 14 T cell receptor beta chains below, sequenced in a study of regulatory T cells in long-lasting Graves disease. Researchers made TCR beta libraries by using iRepertoire HTBI primers and running Arm-PCR on CDR3 regions. TCRdb independently ran MiXCR on the multiplex PCR reads; one entry per CDR3 protein. Of over 650,000 distinct CDR3 sequences in the sample, around 30% were seen once. Time point meaning: persistent/refractory GD, antithyroid drugs over 5 years with positive TRAb. The TCR library was made from RNA extracted from PBMCs. Here the sequenced sample was peripheral blood mononuclear cells (PBMCs), taken when the disease was refractory, from a patient treated with antithyroid drugs. These receptors were taken from a female donor with Graves disease.

The CDR3 protein is CASSELLRGSGNTIYF. CDR3 coding DNA: TGTGCCAGCAGTGAGCTTTTGAGGGGTTCTGGAAACACCATATATTTT. The V call is TRBV25-1, the J call TRBJ1-3, with D possibly matching TRBD1 (5 bases). Trimming shortened V by 3 bases and J by 1 base, and 13 bases separated the two germline ends. Germline V gene data show CDR1 as MGHDK and CDR2 as SYGVNS. The CDR3 contains 16 residues.

The sample holds one count of this clonotype. The V and J genes are TRBV28 and TRBJ2-7; D may be TRBD1 (6 bases). The CDR3 has 14 residues. The V end lost 6 bases, the J end lost 3 bases, and 15 bases lay between the germline ends. Germline V lookup: CDR1 MDHEN, CDR2 SYDVKM. The CDR3 sequence is CASRQNRACYEQYF. The CDR3 nucleotides are TGTGCCAGCAGACAGAACAGGGCGTGCTACGAGCAGTACTTC.

The V call is TRBV12-3 or TRBV12-4, the J call TRBJ2-3; D is undetermined. The ends were cut back, 3 bases at V and 2 bases at J, with 12 bases in the middle. The CDR3 covers 15 residues. CDR3 sequence (DNA): TGTGCCAGCAGTTTTGGGCGGAACCCCACAGATACGCAGTATTTT. It codes for CASSFGRNPTDTQYF.

This clonotype was found a few times. The rearrangement links TRBV29-1 to TRBJ1-1; the match to TRBD1 covers 9 bases. The V gene's germline CDR1 is SQVTM and CDR2 ANQGSEA. CDR3 length: 14 amino acids. The V gene end was trimmed by 7 bases and the J gene end by 4 bases; junction bases not matched to a gene: 10. This chain's CDR3 is CSAPGTGFGTEAFF. The CDR3 DNA reads as TGCAGCGCCCCAGGGACAGGGTTTGGCACTGAAGCTTTCTTT.

This clonotype was counted between two and nine times. The chain recombines TRBV10-2 with TRBJ2-5, with 7 bases identical to TRBD1. The germline gives CDR1 WSHSY, CDR2 SAAADI. V was pared by 6 bases and J by 5 bases, with 12 bases of the junction left unmatched. This CDR3 is built from 15 residues. The CDR3 region is CASRDRERLRETQYF. For the CDR3, the DNA is TGCGCCAGCAGAGACAGGGAAAGGCTCAGGGAGACCCAGTACTTC.

The sample holds many counts of this clonotype. V and J are TRBV27 and TRBJ1-1; 7 positions agree with TRBD1. The CDR3 totals 13 residues. Germline CDR1 MNHEY, CDR2 SMNVEV (reference sequence). The V gene end was trimmed by 5 bases and the J gene end by 7 bases; junction bases not matched to a gene: 7. The CDR3 reads CASSTGVSGEAFF. The CDR3, as DNA: TGTGCCAGCAGTACAGGGGTCTCGGGTGAAGCTTTCTTT.

This clonotype turned up a few times. The rearrangement joins TRBV6-2 or TRBV6-3 to TRBJ2-1; 10 bases match TRBD1. CDR1 and CDR2 from the germline V gene are MNHEY and SVGEGT. Trimming took 6 bases from V and 7 from J; bases not matched to a gene: 9. This CDR3 has 15 residues. The CDR3, as DNA: TGTGCCAGCAGCCTCGACAGGGGGCATCTAAATGAGCAGTTCTTC. Amino acid sequence: CASSLDRGHLNEQFF.

This clonotype was detected only a few times. The J gene is TRBJ2-7, the V gene TRBV27; 8 bases are a match to TRBD1. The CDR3 contains 14 residues. Trimming removed 2 bases from V and 2 bases from J; junction bases left unmatched: 2. Germline V gene sequence: CDR1 MNHEY, CDR2 SMNVEV (reference sequence). The CDR3: CASSLTTGAYEQYF. The CDR3 region has the DNA TGTGCCAGCAGTTTAACGACAGGGGCCTACGAGCAGTACTTC.

At least ten counts were recorded for this clonotype. The chain recombines TRBV5-6 with TRBJ2-7; D is possibly TRBD2 (5 bases). Deletions cut 0 bases from V and 5 bases from J, with 9 bases between. In germline, CDR1 is SGHDT, CDR2 YYEEEE. This CDR3 has 13 amino acids. CDR3 loop: CASSLGLRDEQYF. In DNA form, the CDR3 reads TGTGCCAGCAGCTTGGGACTACGAGACGAGCAGTACTTC.

Written as DNA, the CDR3 is TGTGCCAGCAGCCCGACCGGGATGAGTGCCGGGGAGCTGTTTTTT. Its translation: CASSPTGMSAGELFF. The chain combines TRBV7-2 with TRBJ2-2; a weak D match, TRBD2 (5 bases). Germline values: CDR1 SGHTA, CDR2 FQGNSA. The CDR3 totals 15 residues. The V and J ends lost 5 bases and 6 bases respectively, with 16 bases between them. The variable domain in full, completed from reference TRBV7-2 and TRBJ2-2, reads GAGVSQSPSNKVTEKGKDVELRCDPISGHTALYWYRQSLGQGLEFLIYFQGNSAPDKSGLPSDRFSAERTGGSVSTLTIQRTQQEDSAVYLCASSPTGMSAGELFFGEGSRLTVL.

The V gene is TRBV4-2, the J gene TRBJ1-3; D not certain. Deletions cut 0 bases from V and 0 bases from J, with 15 bases between. CDR1 LGHNA and CDR2 YNFKEQ come from the germline V gene. The CDR3 length is 18 residues. The CDR3 DNA sequence: TGTGCCAGCAGCCAAGAAAGTGACTCTTGGCTCTCTGGAAACACCATATATTTT. This gives the protein CASSQESDSWLSGNTIYF.

The J gene is TRBJ2-5, the V gene TRBV29-1; 10 nucleotides match TRBD2. This CDR3 has 14 amino acids. CDR1 SQVTM and CDR2 ANQGSEA come from the germline V gene. J gave up 4 bases and V 6 bases, and 8 bases lay outside the gene matches. This CDR3 is CSVDPAGGPETQYF. As DNA, the CDR3 is TGCAGCGTGGACCCAGCGGGAGGGCCAGAGACCCAGTACTTC.

This chain connects TRBV9 to TRBJ2-7; 8 nucleotides match TRBD2. Germline lookup yields CDR1 SGDLS and CDR2 YYNGEE. The CDR3 loop spans 16 amino acids. J was trimmed by 3 bases and V by 3 bases; bases with no gene match: 11. The CDR3 sequence is CASSALGLASYYEQYF. Written as DNA, the CDR3 is TGTGCCAGCAGCGCCCTCGGACTAGCTTCGTACTACGAGCAGTACTTC.

The chain uses TRBV15 and TRBJ1-2, with 8 bases fitting TRBD1. After removal of 5 bases from V and 7 bases from J, the junction contained 9 bases not matched to a gene. This CDR3 is built from 14 residues. Germline CDR1 reads LNHNV; CDR2 reads YYDKDF (reference sequence). The CDR3 protein is CATSLDRGVVGYTF. The CDR3 bases are TGTGCCACCAGCTTAGACAGGGGCGTCGTTGGCTACACCTTC.